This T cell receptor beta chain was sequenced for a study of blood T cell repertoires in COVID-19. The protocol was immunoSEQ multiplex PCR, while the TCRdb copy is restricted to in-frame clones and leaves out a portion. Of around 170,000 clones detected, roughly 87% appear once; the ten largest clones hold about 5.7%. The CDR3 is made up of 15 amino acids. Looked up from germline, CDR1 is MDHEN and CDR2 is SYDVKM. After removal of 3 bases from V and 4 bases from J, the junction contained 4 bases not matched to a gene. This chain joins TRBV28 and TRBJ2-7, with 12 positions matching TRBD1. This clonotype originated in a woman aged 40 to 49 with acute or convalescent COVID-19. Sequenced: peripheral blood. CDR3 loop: CASSLGGQGAYEQYF. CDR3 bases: TGTGCCAGCAGTTTGGGGGGACAGGGGGCTTACGAGCAGTACTTC.